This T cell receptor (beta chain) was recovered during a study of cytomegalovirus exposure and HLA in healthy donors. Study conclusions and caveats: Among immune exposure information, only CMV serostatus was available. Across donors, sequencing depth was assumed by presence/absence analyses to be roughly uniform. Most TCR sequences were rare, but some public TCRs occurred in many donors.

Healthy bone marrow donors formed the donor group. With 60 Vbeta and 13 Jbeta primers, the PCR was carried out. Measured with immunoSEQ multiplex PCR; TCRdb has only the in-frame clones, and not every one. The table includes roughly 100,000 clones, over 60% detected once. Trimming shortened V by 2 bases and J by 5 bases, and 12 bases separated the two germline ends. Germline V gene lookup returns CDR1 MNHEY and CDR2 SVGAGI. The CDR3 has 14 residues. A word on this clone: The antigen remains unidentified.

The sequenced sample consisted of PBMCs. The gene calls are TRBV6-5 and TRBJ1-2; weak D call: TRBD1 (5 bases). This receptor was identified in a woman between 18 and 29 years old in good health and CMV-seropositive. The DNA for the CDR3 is TGTGCCAGCAGTTACCAGGGAAATTATTATGGCTACACCTTC. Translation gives CASSYQGNYYGYTF.